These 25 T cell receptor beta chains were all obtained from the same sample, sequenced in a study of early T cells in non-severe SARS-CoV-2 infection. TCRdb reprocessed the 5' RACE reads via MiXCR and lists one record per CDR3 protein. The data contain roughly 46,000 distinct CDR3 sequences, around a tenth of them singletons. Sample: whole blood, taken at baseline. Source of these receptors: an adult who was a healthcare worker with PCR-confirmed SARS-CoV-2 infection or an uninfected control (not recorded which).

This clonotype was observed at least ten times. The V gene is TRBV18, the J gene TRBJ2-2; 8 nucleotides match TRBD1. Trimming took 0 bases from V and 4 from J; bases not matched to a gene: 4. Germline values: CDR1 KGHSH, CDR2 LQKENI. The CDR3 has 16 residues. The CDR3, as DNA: TGTGCCAGCTCACCACCGACAGGGGTCGGCACCGGGGAGCTGTTTTTT. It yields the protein CASSPPTGVGTGELFF.

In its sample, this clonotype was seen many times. The CDR3 DNA sequence: TGTGCCAGCAGCACCCTAGCGGGAGCCTACAATGAGCAGTTCTTC. It specifies CASSTLAGAYNEQFF. This chain links TRBV9 with TRBJ2-1; 10 nucleotides align to TRBD2. The CDR3 covers 15 residues. The V gene end was trimmed by 4 bases and the J gene end by 2 bases; junction bases not matched to a gene: 3. In germline, CDR1 is SGDLS, CDR2 YYNGEE.

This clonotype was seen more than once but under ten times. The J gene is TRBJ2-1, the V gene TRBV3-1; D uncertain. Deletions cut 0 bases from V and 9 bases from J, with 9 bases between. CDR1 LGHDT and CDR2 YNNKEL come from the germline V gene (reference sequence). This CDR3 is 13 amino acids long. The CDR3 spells CASSQDWPSEQFF. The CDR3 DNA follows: TGTGCCAGCAGCCAAGATTGGCCTAGTGAGCAGTTCTTC.

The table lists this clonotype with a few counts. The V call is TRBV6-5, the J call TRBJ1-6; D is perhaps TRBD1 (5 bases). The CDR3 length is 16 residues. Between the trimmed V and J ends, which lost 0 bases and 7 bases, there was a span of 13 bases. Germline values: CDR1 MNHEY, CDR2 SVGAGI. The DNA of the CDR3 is TGTGCCAGCAGTTACTCAATAGGTGAGGGGAATTCACCCCTCCACTTT. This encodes CASSYSIGEGNSPLHF.

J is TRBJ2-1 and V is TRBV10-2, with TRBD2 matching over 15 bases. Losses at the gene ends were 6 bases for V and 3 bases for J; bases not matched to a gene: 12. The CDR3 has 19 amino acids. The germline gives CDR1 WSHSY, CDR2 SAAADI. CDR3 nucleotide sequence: TGCGCCAGCAGAGAAATTCCGGGACTAGCGGGAGGAGGCTACAATGAGCAGTTCTTC. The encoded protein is CASREIPGLAGGGYNEQFF.

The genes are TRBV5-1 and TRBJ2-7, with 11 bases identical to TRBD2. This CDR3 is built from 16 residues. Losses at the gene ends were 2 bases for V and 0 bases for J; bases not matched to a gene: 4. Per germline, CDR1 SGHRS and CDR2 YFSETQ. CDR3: CASSLGTSGFSYEQYF. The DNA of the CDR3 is TGCGCCAGCAGCTTAGGGACTAGCGGTTTCTCCTACGAGCAGTACTTC.

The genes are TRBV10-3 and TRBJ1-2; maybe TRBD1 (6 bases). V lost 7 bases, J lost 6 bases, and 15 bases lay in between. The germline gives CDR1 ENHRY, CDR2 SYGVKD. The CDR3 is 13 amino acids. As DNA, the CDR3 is TGTGCCATCACCAAGGGGGGAGGTAATGGCTACACCTTC. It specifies CAITKGGGNGYTF.

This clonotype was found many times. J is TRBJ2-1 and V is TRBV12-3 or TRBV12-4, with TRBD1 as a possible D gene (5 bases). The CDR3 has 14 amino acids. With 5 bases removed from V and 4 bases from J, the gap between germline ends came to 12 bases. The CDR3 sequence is CASSPRGLYNEQFF. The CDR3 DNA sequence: TGTGCCAGCAGTCCAAGGGGCCTATACAATGAGCAGTTCTTC.

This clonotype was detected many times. The CDR3 loop is CASSFAGGNNQPQHF. CDR3 bases: TGTGCCAGCAGTTTCGCCGGGGGAAATAATCAGCCCCAGCATTTT. This sequence joins TRBV7-2 and TRBJ1-5; a possible D gene is TRBD1 (5 bases). From germline, CDR1 is SGHTA and CDR2 FQGNSA. V gave up 6 bases and J gave up 4 bases, with 16 bases separating them. CDR3 length: 15 residues.

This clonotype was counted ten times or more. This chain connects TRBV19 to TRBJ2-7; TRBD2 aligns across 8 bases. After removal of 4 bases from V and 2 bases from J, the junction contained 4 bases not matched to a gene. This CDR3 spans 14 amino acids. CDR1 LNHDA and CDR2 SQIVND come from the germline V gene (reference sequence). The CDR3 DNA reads TGTGCCAGTAGTAACCCGGGAGGGGCCTACGAGCAGTACTTC. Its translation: CASSNPGGAYEQYF.

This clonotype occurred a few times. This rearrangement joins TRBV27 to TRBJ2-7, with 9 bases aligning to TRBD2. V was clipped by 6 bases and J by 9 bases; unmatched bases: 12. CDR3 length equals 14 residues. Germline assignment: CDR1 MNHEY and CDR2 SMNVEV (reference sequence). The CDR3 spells CASSPELAGSVQYF. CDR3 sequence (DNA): TGTGCCAGCAGCCCGGAGCTAGCGGGGTCCGTGCAGTACTTC.

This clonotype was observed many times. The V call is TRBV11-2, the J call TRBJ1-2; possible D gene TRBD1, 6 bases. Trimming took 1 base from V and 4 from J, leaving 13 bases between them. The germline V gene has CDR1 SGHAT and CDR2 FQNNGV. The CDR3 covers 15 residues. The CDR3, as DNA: TGTGCCAGCAGCTTAGCCGGGGGCGCGGGCTATGGCTACACCTTC. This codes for CASSLAGGAGYGYTF.

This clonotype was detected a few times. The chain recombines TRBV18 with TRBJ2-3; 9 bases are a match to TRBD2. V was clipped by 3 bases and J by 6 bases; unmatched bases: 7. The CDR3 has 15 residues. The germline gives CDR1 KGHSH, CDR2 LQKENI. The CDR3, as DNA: TGTGCCAGCTCACCCCAGGCGGGGGGGCCCGATACGCAGTATTTT. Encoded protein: CASSPQAGGPDTQYF.

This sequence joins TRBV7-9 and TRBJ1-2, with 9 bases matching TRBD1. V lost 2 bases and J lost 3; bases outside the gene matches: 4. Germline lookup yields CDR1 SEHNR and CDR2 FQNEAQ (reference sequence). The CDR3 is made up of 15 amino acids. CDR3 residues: CASSLSGTGYYGYTF. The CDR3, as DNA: TGTGCCAGCAGCTTATCCGGGACAGGGTACTATGGCTACACCTTC.

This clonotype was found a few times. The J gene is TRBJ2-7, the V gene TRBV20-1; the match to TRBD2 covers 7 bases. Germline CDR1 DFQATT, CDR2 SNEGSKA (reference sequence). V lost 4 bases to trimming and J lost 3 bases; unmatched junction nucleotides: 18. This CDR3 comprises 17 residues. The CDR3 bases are TGCAGTGCTAATCCGATTGGAACCGGGACTACTTACTACGAGCAGTACTTC. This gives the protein CSANPIGTGTTYYEQYF.

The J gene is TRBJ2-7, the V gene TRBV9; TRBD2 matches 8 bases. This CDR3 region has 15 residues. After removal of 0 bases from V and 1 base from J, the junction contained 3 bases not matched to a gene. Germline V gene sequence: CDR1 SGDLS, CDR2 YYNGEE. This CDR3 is CASSVGIAGSYEQYF. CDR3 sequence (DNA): TGTGCCAGCAGCGTAGGAATAGCGGGATCCTACGAGCAGTACTTC.

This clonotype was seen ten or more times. The CDR3 here is CASSLMGQPNYGYTF. The CDR3 DNA sequence: TGTGCCAGCAGCCTTATGGGACAGCCTAACTATGGCTACACCTTC. The V call is TRBV7-2, the J call TRBJ1-2; the match to TRBD1 covers 7 bases. This CDR3 comprises 15 residues. Unmatched junction bases numbered 6, after V lost 5 bases and J lost 0 bases. Germline V lookup: CDR1 SGHTA, CDR2 FQGNSA.

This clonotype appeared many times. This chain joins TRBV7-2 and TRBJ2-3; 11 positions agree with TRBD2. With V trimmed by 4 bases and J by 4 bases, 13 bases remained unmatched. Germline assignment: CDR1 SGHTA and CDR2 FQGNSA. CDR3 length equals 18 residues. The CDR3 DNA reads TGTGCCAGCAGCTCATCCCTGATAGCGGGGGGGCCGGCAGATACGCAGTATTTT. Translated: CASSSSLIAGGPADTQYF.

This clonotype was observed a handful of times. The CDR3 nucleotides are TGTGCCAGCAGCCTCCCCGCGAGACTAGCGGGTTTTGGAAAGACCCAGTACTTC. Translating it yields CASSLPARLAGFGKTQYF. The rearrangement joins TRBV7-8 to TRBJ2-5; 10 bases fit TRBD2. CDR1 and CDR2 (germline): SGHVS, FQNEAQ. The CDR3 covers 18 residues. With V trimmed by 5 bases and J by 6 bases, 18 bases remained unmatched.

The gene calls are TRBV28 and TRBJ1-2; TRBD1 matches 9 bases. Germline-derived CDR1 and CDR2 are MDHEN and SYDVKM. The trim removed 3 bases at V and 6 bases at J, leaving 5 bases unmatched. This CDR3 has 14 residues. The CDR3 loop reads CASSFNTGGNGYTF. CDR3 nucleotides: TGTGCCAGCAGTTTCAACACAGGGGGCAATGGCTACACCTTC.

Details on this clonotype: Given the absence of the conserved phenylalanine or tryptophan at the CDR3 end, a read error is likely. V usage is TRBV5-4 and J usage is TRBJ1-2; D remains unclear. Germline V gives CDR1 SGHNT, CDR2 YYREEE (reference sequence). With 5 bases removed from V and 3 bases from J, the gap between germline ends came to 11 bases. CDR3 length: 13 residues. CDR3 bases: TGTGCCAGCAGTGTAGGGAAGGACTATGGCTACACCTTA. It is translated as CASSVGKDYGYTL.

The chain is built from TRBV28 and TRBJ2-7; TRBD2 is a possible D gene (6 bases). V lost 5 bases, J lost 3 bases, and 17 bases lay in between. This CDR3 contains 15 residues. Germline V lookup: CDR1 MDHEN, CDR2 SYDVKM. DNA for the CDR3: TGTGCCAGCAGTGGGGAGGTATTGGCTGACTACGAGCAGTACTTC. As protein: CASSGEVLADYEQYF.

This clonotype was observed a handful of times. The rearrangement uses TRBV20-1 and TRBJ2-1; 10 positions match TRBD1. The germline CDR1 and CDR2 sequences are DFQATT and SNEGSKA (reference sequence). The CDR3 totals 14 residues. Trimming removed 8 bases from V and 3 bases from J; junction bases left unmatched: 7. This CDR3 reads CSTRRTGGYNEQFF. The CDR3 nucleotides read TGCAGTACTCGGCGGACAGGGGGCTACAATGAGCAGTTCTTC.

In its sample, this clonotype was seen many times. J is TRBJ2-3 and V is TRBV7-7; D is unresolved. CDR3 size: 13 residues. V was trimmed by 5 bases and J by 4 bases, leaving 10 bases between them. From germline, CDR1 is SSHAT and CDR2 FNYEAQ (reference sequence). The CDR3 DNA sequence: TGTGCCAGCAGCGATGGACGGGCAGATACGCAGTATTTT. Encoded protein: CASSDGRADTQYF.

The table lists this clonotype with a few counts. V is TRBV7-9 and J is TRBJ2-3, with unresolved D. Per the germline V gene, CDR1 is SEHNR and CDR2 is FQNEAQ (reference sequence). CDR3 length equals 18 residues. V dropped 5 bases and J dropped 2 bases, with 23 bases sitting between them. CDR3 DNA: TGTGCCAGCAGCCCCTCATGGGCGCAGAGTGACCTCACAGATACGCAGTATTTT. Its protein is CASSPSWAQSDLTDTQYF. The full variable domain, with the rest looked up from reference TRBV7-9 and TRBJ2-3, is DTGVSQNPRHKITKRGQNVTFRCDPISEHNRLYWYRQTLGQGPEFLTYFQNEAQLEKSRLLSDRFSAERPKGSFSTLEIQRTEQGDSAMYLCASSPSWAQSDLTDTQYFGPGTRLTVL.